The T cell receptor (beta chain) under discussion was sequenced for a study of blood T cell repertoires in COVID-19. Study information: Sources were T cells, B-cell-depleted T cells, or PBMCs; the material itself was cDNA or gDNA.

Germline V gives CDR1 MDHEN, CDR2 SYDVKM. The ends were cut back, 3 bases at V and 4 bases at J, with 12 bases in the middle. This CDR3 region has 14 residues. In the original workflow: The authors estimated nucleated cell counts from reference gene primer amplification. Profiled with immunoSEQ multiplex PCR; TCRdb holds only in-frame clones, not every one. V and J calls and clone size follow that table, whereas D and trimming were derived from the DNA. Among roughly 74,000 clones listed, 70% to 90% were seen once. The specimen was peripheral blood. The source of this sequence is a man aged 65-85 years with acute or convalescent COVID-19. V and J are TRBV28 and TRBJ1-1; D call uncertain. In DNA, the CDR3 is TGTGCCAGCAGTTTTGGACGTCGGGGCACTGAAGCTTTCTTT. This encodes CASSFGRRGTEAFF.